This passage covers 8 T cell receptor beta chains from one sample sequenced in a study of blood T cells in healthy people across ages. Primers used in a second PCR of roughly 7 to 11 cycles were a sample-barcoded 5' primer and a J-beta primer mix. MiXCR was run by TCRdb on the 5' RACE reads, yielding one entry per CDR3 protein. This table holds some 760,000 distinct CDR3 sequences, 20% to 25% found once. This same sample was also taken into another study, of T cells of mothers and their children.

Material: blood. These receptors all stem from a boy between 5 and 17 years old in good health.

The chain joins TRBV20-1 to TRBJ2-5; TRBD2 agrees at 11 bases. The end of the DNA is better explained by TRBJ2-7, so the J call may be wrong. The CDR3 length is 15 residues. In germline, CDR1 is DFQATT, CDR2 SNEGSKA (reference sequence). The CDR3 is CSAPGTSGGAYEQYF. CDR3 coding DNA: TGCAGTGCACCGGGGACTAGCGGAGGGGCCTACGAGCAGTACTTC.

Ten or more counts support this clonotype. CDR3: CASSITGDNSPLHF. Written as DNA, the CDR3 is TGTGCCAGCAGCATCACAGGGGATAATTCACCCCTCCACTTT. The chain joins TRBV7-3 to TRBJ1-6; TRBD1 aligns across 7 bases. V lost 5 bases, J lost 5 bases, and 3 bases stayed unmatched. Germline V gene sequence: CDR1 SGHTA, CDR2 FQGTGA. The CDR3 loop spans 14 amino acids.

This clonotype has a handful of counts. The genes are TRBV9 and TRBJ2-7; no clear D. Trimming shortened V by 4 bases and J by 3 bases, and 17 bases separated the two germline ends. In germline, CDR1 is SGDLS, CDR2 YYNGEE. CDR3 length: 15 amino acids. CDR3: CASSPGSSQHYEQYF. Here the CDR3 DNA reads TGTGCCAGCAGCCCCGGCTCGTCCCAGCACTACGAGCAGTACTTC.

The V gene is TRBV12-5, the J gene TRBJ2-1; 8 positions match TRBD2. CDR3 length: 18 amino acids. CDR1 LGHNT and CDR2 FRNRAP come from the germline V gene. Germline trimming cut 3 bases from V and 5 bases from J; bases unmatched to any gene: 15. The CDR3 is CASGFTPTSGPSNNEQFF. The CDR3 bases are TGTGCTAGTGGTTTCACTCCCACTAGCGGTCCTTCCAACAATGAGCAGTTCTTC.

This clonotype has only a few counts. The rearrangement uses TRBV7-3 and TRBJ2-1; 10 bases align to TRBD2. J was trimmed by 2 bases and V by 5 bases; bases with no gene match: 9. The CDR3 consists of 17 residues. CDR1 and CDR2 (germline): SGHTA, FQGTGA. CDR3 DNA: TGTGCCAGCAGCCCAAGGGCTAGCGGGAGTCCCTACAATGAGCAGTTCTTC. Translated: CASSPRASGSPYNEQFF. Filled out from reference TRBV7-3 and TRBJ2-1, the complete variable domain reads GAGVSQTPSNKVTEKGKYVELRCDPISGHTALYWYRQSLGQGPEFLIYFQGTGAADDSGLPNDRFFAVRPEGSVSTLKIQRTERGDSAVYLCASSPRASGSPYNEQFFGPGTRLTVL.

This rearrangement joins TRBV5-4 to TRBJ1-1; D possibly corresponds to TRBD1 (6 bases). Trimming removed 4 bases at V and 4 bases at J, with 14 bases between. The CDR3 runs 14 residues. Germline CDR1 SGHNT, CDR2 YYREEE (reference sequence). The CDR3 DNA sequence: TGTGCCAGCAGCCAAACACAGGGAGCCACTGAAGCTTTCTTT. This gives the protein CASSQTQGATEAFF.

This chain connects TRBV5-1 to TRBJ2-5; the D gene is possibly TRBD1 (5 bases). The J call may be wrong; the DNA end is better matched by TRBJ2-1. The CDR3 is 12 amino acids. Germline V CDR1 and CDR2: SGHRS, YFSETQ. The CDR3 DNA reads as TGCGCCAGCGGGGCCGCAGGAGTGGGGCAGTTCTTC. Its translation: CASGAAGVGQFF.

The chain joins TRBV24-1 to TRBJ2-2; TRBD2 matches at 10 bases. V was pared by 4 bases and J by 4 bases, with 5 bases of the junction left unmatched. This CDR3 comprises 16 residues. Germline V gives CDR1 KGHDR, CDR2 SFDVKD. The CDR3 region is CATSDSSGGVTGELFF. Written as DNA, the CDR3 is TGTGCCACCAGTGACTCTAGCGGGGGCGTCACCGGGGAGCTGTTTTTT.